A single sample gave rise to the 5 T cell receptor beta chains below, sequenced in a study of vaccination and CD4 T cells after COVID-19. These receptors lack a known antigen. The study sequenced cultured CD4+ T cell DNA using the Oncomine TCR Beta short-read assay. TCRdb re-called the PCR reads with MiXCR, one entry per CDR3 protein. The profile shows about 15,000 distinct CDR3 sequences, approximately 53% of them singletons. Regarding treatment: approximately 11-day PBMC culture with coronavirus spike peptide pools or control peptides (ViraFEST assay). The sample taken for sequencing was CD4+ T cells from blood, cultured in vitro. Receptors were obtained from a human donor who had recovered from COVID-19.

The rearrangement uses TRBV2 and TRBJ2-2; unclear D gene. This CDR3 spans 13 amino acids. CDR1 is SNHLY and CDR2 is FYNNEI in the germline V gene. Trimming left V 7 bases short and J 2 bases short, with 8 bases between. The CDR3 spells CASTDTNTGELFF. CDR3 in DNA: TGTGCCAGCACTGATACCAACACCGGGGAGCTGTTTTTT. The full variable domain, rest sourced from reference TRBV2 and TRBJ2-2, is EPEVTQTPSHQVTQMGQEVILRCVPISNHLYFYWYRQILGQKVEFLVSFYNNEISEKSEIFDDQFSVERPDGSNFTLKIRSTKLEDSAMYFCASTDTNTGELFFGEGSRLTVL.

This clonotype was seen only a few times. This rearrangement joins TRBV2 to TRBJ1-2; TRBD1 agrees at 9 bases. CDR3 length: 12 residues. After removal of 6 bases from V and 8 bases from J, the junction contained 4 bases not matched to a gene. Germline CDR1 and CDR2: SNHLY and FYNNEI. The CDR3 sequence is CASRQGAGGYTF. The DNA for the CDR3 is TGTGCCAGCAGACAGGGGGCGGGCGGCTACACCTTC.

The chain uses TRBV18 and TRBJ1-1; D not certain. This CDR3 contains 15 residues. The germline V gene has CDR1 KGHSH and CDR2 LQKENI. Trimming cost V 2 bases and J 1 base, with 11 bases left between them. CDR3 in DNA: TGTGCCAGCTCACCAATAAAGGCATCGAACACTGAAGCTTTCTTT. Translation gives CASSPIKASNTEAFF.

This chain uses TRBV7-9 with TRBJ1-2, with D perhaps matching TRBD1 (6 bases). V was cut by 5 bases and J by 4 bases, with 11 bases left in between. Looked up from germline, CDR1 is SEHNR and CDR2 is FQNEAQ (reference sequence). The CDR3 loop spans 13 amino acids. In DNA form, the CDR3 reads TGTGCCAGCAGCGACACAGGGCCCTATGGCTACACCTTC. This codes for CASSDTGPYGYTF.

This rearrangement joins TRBV20-1 to TRBJ1-1; D call uncertain. The CDR3 runs 14 residues. V lost 6 bases and J lost 4, with 18 bases in between. Germline loops: CDR1 DFQATT, CDR2 SNEGSKA (reference sequence). The CDR3 coding sequence is TGCAGTGCGGCCCCTCTGGACCTCATCACTGAAGCTTTCTTT. Translated: CSAAPLDLITEAFF.